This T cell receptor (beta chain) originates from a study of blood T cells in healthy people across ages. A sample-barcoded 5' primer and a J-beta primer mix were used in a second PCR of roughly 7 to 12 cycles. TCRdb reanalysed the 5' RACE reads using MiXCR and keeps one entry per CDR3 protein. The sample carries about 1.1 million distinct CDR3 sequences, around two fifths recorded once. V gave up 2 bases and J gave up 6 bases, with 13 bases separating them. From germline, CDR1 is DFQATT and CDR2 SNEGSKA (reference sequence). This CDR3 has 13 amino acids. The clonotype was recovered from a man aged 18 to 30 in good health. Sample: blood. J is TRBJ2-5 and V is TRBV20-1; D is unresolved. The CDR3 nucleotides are TGCAGTGCTAGAATGGGAAACTTGAAGACCCAGTACTTC. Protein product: CSARMGNLKTQYF.